Following are 27 T cell receptor beta chains from one sample sequenced in a study of immune evolution from preneoplasia to lung adenocarcinoma. Using immunoSEQ multiplex PCR, the repertoire was profiled, and TCRdb retains in-frame clones only, with some absent. Among more than 13,000 clones listed, 75% to 85% were seen once. Sequenced input: FFPE minimally invasive lung adenocarcinoma tissue. The source of these receptors is a person aged 70 to 85 with lung adenocarcinoma.

V is TRBV2 and J is TRBJ1-1; TRBD1 is a possible D gene (5 bases). This CDR3 contains 13 residues. Trimming shortened V by 5 bases and J by 8 bases, and 15 bases separated the two germline ends. CDR1 is SNHLY and CDR2 is FYNNEI in the germline V gene. CDR3 protein: CASSKEGMAEAFF. The CDR3 bases are TGTGCCAGCAGTAAAGAGGGGATGGCGGAAGCTTTCTTT.

This chain connects TRBV30 to TRBJ1-4; D might be TRBD1 (5 bases). CDR3 length: 13 residues. Germline V gene lookup returns CDR1 GTSNPN and CDR2 SVGIG (reference sequence). Trimming shortened V by 1 base and J by 7 bases, and 10 bases separated the two germline ends. CDR3 coding DNA: TGTGCCTGGAGTGGAGGGGAGGCTGAAAAACTGTTTTTT. This gives the protein CAWSGGEAEKLFF.

The V and J genes are TRBV12-5 and TRBJ2-3, with a possible D match to TRBD2 (5 bases). Germline lookup yields CDR1 LGHNT and CDR2 FRNRAP. The V and J ends lost 0 bases and 11 bases respectively, with 15 bases between them. The CDR3 is 14 residues long. The chain's CDR3 is CASGLVMTRDGQYF. In nucleotides, the CDR3 is TGTGCTAGTGGTTTGGTTATGACCCGGGATGGGCAGTATTTT.

The chain recombines TRBV6-5 with TRBJ2-5, with 9 bases identical to TRBD2. CDR3 length: 15 amino acids. With V trimmed by 0 bases and J by 7 bases, 6 bases remained unmatched. CDR1 and CDR2 (germline): MNHEY, SVGAGI. The CDR3 DNA reads TGTGCCAGCAGTTACTCTAGCGGGGGCCGGAGGACCCAGTACTTC. This translates into CASSYSSGGRRTQYF.

V is TRBV9 and J is TRBJ2-3; TRBD2 matches 11 bases. Germline-derived CDR1 and CDR2 are SGDLS and YYNGEE. CDR3 length: 16 residues. Losses at the gene ends were 3 bases for V and 2 bases for J; bases not matched to a gene: 5. CDR3 region: CASSEGLAEFTDTQYF. The DNA for the CDR3 is TGTGCCAGCAGCGAGGGACTAGCGGAGTTCACAGATACGCAGTATTTT.

This rearrangement joins TRBV5-1 to TRBJ2-7; tentative D call: TRBD2 (6 bases). Germline V CDR1 and CDR2: SGHRS, YFSETQ. The CDR3 consists of 14 residues. The V end lost 1 base, the J end lost 3 bases, and 11 bases lay between the germline ends. The CDR3 coding sequence is TGCGCCAGCAGCTTGATGGAGGGTGGCTACGAGCAGTACTTC. Protein product: CASSLMEGGYEQYF.

Concerning this clone itself: Additional DNA sequences in this sample encode the identical CDR3. The chain has TRBV30 and TRBJ1-1; maybe TRBD1 (5 bases). Germline V lookup: CDR1 GTSNPN, CDR2 SVGIG (reference sequence). V gave up 0 bases and J gave up 1 base, with 6 bases separating them. The CDR3 covers 13 residues. The CDR3 region is CAWSVGGNTEAFF. CDR3 DNA: TGTGCCTGGAGTGTTGGGGGGAACACTGAAGCTTTCTTT.

The chain uses TRBV11-3 and TRBJ1-1; D gene ambiguous. Germline lookup yields CDR1 SGHNT and CDR2 YENEEA. Trimming removed 6 bases from V and 1 base from J, with 6 bases in between. This CDR3 spans 12 amino acids. The CDR3 nucleotides are TGTGCCAGCAGTTGGAGGAACACTGAAGCTTTCTTT. Protein product: CASSWRNTEAFF.

This clone came up once. The rearrangement joins TRBV5-6 to TRBJ2-1, with 9 nucleotides matching TRBD1. Trimming cost V 3 bases and J 0 bases; bases outside gene matches: 7. The germline V gene encodes CDR1 SGHDT and CDR2 YYEEEE. The CDR3 is 17 residues long. CDR3 in amino acids: CASSSYRDRASYNEQFF. CDR3 nucleotide sequence: TGTGCCAGCAGCTCCTACCGGGACAGGGCCTCCTACAATGAGCAGTTCTTC.

The genes are TRBV18 and TRBJ2-5; 7 bases agree with TRBD2. Germline V gene lookup returns CDR1 KGHSH and CDR2 LQKENI. Losses at the gene ends were 6 bases for V and 2 bases for J; bases not matched to a gene: 6. The CDR3 consists of 14 residues. CDR3 protein: CASSQTSAQETQYF. The DNA for the CDR3 is TGTGCCAGCTCCCAAACTAGCGCTCAAGAGACCCAGTACTTC.

This clone was seen only a few times. V and J are TRBV5-4 and TRBJ2-5; 9 bases match TRBD1. Germline CDR1 SGHNT, CDR2 YYREEE (reference sequence). The CDR3 length is 15 residues. After removal of 0 bases from V and 4 bases from J, the junction contained 4 bases not matched to a gene. The CDR3 protein is CASSLEGTGLETQYF. The CDR3 DNA follows: TGTGCCAGCAGCTTGGAGGGGACAGGGTTAGAGACCCAGTACTTC.

This sequence joins TRBV25-1 and TRBJ2-1; 7 bases align to TRBD2. The V gene's germline CDR1 is MGHDK and CDR2 SYGVNS. The CDR3 totals 13 residues. V trimming: 4 bases; J trimming: 10 bases; junction bases outside the gene matches: 7. The DNA of the CDR3 is TGTGCCAGCAGTGTAATAGCGGGTGGAGAGCAGTTCTTC. Protein: CASSVIAGGEQFF.

The chain combines TRBV5-4 with TRBJ2-7; 10 bases agree with TRBD1. There are 14 residues in the CDR3. V lost 4 bases and J lost 4; bases outside the gene matches: 5. The germline V gene encodes CDR1 SGHNT and CDR2 YYREEE (reference sequence). The CDR3 DNA reads TGTGCCAGCAGCGTGGACAGGGGGAGTTACGAGCAGTACTTC. It is translated as CASSVDRGSYEQYF.

In the case of this clone: Other DNA sequences in this specimen translate into the identical CDR3. The chain employs TRBV18 and TRBJ2-6, with 9 bases fitting TRBD1. This CDR3 region has 18 residues. Unmatched junction bases numbered 6, after V lost 1 base and J lost 2 bases. The V gene's germline CDR1 is KGHSH and CDR2 LQKENI. DNA of the CDR3: TGTGCCAGCTCACCACTTGGGACAGGGACACCTGGGGCCAACGTCCTGACTTTC. This sequence encodes CASSPLGTGTPGANVLTF.

The V and J genes are TRBV28 and TRBJ2-3; D tentatively reads TRBD1 or TRBD2 (5 bases each). Trimming stripped 4 bases from V and 6 bases from J, with 11 bases between. Germline CDR1 is MDHEN and CDR2 is SYDVKM. CDR3 length equals 13 residues. The CDR3 region is CASSSGTRDTQYF. CDR3 nucleotides: TGTGCCAGCAGTTCCGGGACGAGGGATACGCAGTATTTT.

The V call is TRBV28, the J call TRBJ2-4, with TRBD2 matching 8 bases. The CDR3 has 16 amino acids. Trimming at V came to 8 bases and at J to 0 bases, leaving 9 bases not matched to a gene. Germline V gene data show CDR1 as MDHEN and CDR2 as SYDVKM. CDR3 DNA sequence: TGTGCCAGCGGGAGCCTTAGCGGGAAAGCCAAAAACATTCAGTACTTC. Amino acid sequence: CASGSLSGKAKNIQYF.

The rearrangement links TRBV23-1 to TRBJ1-6; D gene uncertain. TRBV23-1 belongs to the ORF category, with a function that is uncertain. Trimming stripped 8 bases from V and 2 bases from J, with 13 bases between. The CDR3 sequence is 15 residues long. The CDR3 nucleotides are TGCGCCAGCTCCCCCCGACCTCCCTATAATTCACCCCTCCACTTT. This translates into CASSPRPPYNSPLHF.

The rearrangement joins TRBV5-4 to TRBJ1-6; D may be TRBD1 (5 bases). The CDR3 covers 14 residues. V lost 5 bases and J 9 bases, leaving 15 bases between the germline ends. Germline CDR1 and CDR2: SGHNT and YYREEE (reference sequence). The CDR3 region is CASSLRDSFSPLHF. The CDR3 DNA follows: TGTGCCAGCAGTTTACGGGACTCATTTTCACCCCTCCACTTT. Using reference TRBV5-4 and TRBJ1-6 for the parts outside the CDR3, the full variable domain is ETGVTQSPTHLIKTRGQQVTLRCSSQSGHNTVSWYQQALGQGPQFIFQYYREEENGRGNFPPRFSGLQFPNYSSELNVNALELDDSALYLCASSLRDSFSPLHFGNGTRLTVT.

The chain links TRBV27 to TRBJ2-2; TRBD1 agrees at 8 bases. Germline V CDR1 and CDR2: MNHEY, SMNVEV (reference sequence). The CDR3 length is 16 residues. After removal of 5 bases from V and 7 bases from J, the junction contained 12 bases not matched to a gene. The CDR3 coding sequence is TGTGCCAGCAGTGCCTTCGGCAGGGGGCGCATCGGGGAGCTGTTTTTT. It codes for CASSAFGRGRIGELFF.

The rearrangement links TRBV20-1 to TRBJ2-1; D not certain. The CDR3 loop spans 11 amino acids. V was cut by 1 base and J by 4 bases, with 2 bases left in between. Looked up from germline, CDR1 is DFQATT and CDR2 is SNEGSKA (reference sequence). The CDR3 region is CSARVYNEQFF. In nucleotides, the CDR3 is TGCAGTGCTAGAGTATACAATGAGCAGTTCTTC.

The table lists this clone with a count of one. This chain links TRBV7-9 with TRBJ2-5; a weak D match, TRBD1 (5 bases). The germline gives CDR1 SEHNR, CDR2 FQNEAQ (reference sequence). The CDR3 sequence is 16 residues long. Trimming cost V 6 bases and J 5 bases, with 22 bases left between them. CDR3 DNA: TGTGCCAGCAGTTACCCCTCGATTAGGGGCCCGGAGACCCAGTACTTC. Translating it yields CASSYPSIRGPETQYF.

This clone was counted between two and nine times. V usage is TRBV30 and J usage is TRBJ2-5, with 7 positions matching TRBD2. There are 14 residues in the CDR3. Germline lookup yields CDR1 GTSNPN and CDR2 SVGIG (reference sequence). J gave up 10 bases and V 3 bases, and 14 bases lay outside the gene matches. CDR3 residues: CAWSLTSAIHNQYF. Written as DNA, the CDR3 is TGTGCCTGGAGCCTCACTAGCGCCATCCATAACCAGTACTTC.

The chain couples TRBV10-1 to TRBJ2-3; D not certain. Germline assignment: CDR1 WNHNN and CDR2 SYGVQD (reference sequence). This CDR3 comprises 15 residues. Trimming took 4 bases from V and 3 from J, leaving 14 bases between them. CDR3 residues: CASSGNSPQTDTQYF. For the CDR3, the DNA is TGCGCCAGCAGTGGAAATAGTCCCCAAACAGATACGCAGTATTTT.

This sequence joins TRBV7-8 and TRBJ1-4, with 8 bases matching TRBD1. CDR1 SGHVS and CDR2 FQNEAQ come from the germline V gene. The CDR3 loop spans 14 amino acids. With V trimmed by 0 bases and J by 10 bases, 4 bases remained unmatched. In DNA form, the CDR3 reads TGTGCCAGCAGCTTAGCGGCAGGGGGCCTAAAACTGTTTTTT. This sequence encodes CASSLAAGGLKLFF.

This sequence joins TRBV29-1 and TRBJ2-3, with D unclear. The CDR3 runs 12 residues. Trimming took off 4 bases at V and 6 bases at J, with 11 bases between the two ends. The germline gives CDR1 SQVTM, CDR2 ANQGSEA. The CDR3 DNA follows: TGCAGCGTTGCGGCCCAATCGGATACGCAGTATTTT. Residues: CSVAAQSDTQYF.

The chain carries TRBV30 and TRBJ1-2; TRBD1 might be the D (6 bases). Germline-derived CDR1 and CDR2 are GTSNPN and SVGIG (reference sequence). V was pared by 3 bases and J by 9 bases, with 14 bases between. This CDR3 is built from 12 residues. Here the CDR3 DNA reads TGTGCCTGGAGAGGGGACACTATGAGCTACACCTTC. Its protein product is CAWRGDTMSYTF.

This chain connects TRBV2 to TRBJ1-5; D remains unclear. CDR1 is SNHLY and CDR2 is FYNNEI in the germline V gene. The CDR3 has 12 amino acids. Trimming pared 5 bases from V and 2 bases from J, leaving 4 bases between. The CDR3 loop is CASSLGNQPQHF. The CDR3 nucleotides read TGTGCCAGCAGTCTGGGCAATCAGCCCCAGCATTTT.